The entry below describes one T cell receptor beta chain. Distinct nucleotide sequences in the sample also encode this CDR3. TCRdb's table, derived via immunoSEQ multiplex PCR, lists solely in-frame clones and lacks some. This sample has under 1 million clones, with around 93% found just once. Only CD45RO-negative cells positively selected for CCR7 counted as naive CD8 cells, so terminally differentiated effector memory CD45RA+ cells were excluded. Germline values: CDR1 MDHEN, CDR2 SYDVKM. The CDR3 consists of 15 residues. V was cut by 1 base and J by 3 bases, with 11 bases left in between. This sample is drawn from a study of shared clonotypes between healthy human individuals. Study-wide background: The donor pool was made up of two women and three men aged 18 to 49.

This receptor was taken from a man under 40 in good health. J is TRBJ2-3 and V is TRBV28; perhaps D is TRBD1 or TRBD2 (5 bases each). The sequenced sample consisted of naive CD8+ T cells sorted from blood. CDR3 amino acids: CASSLSRDETDTQYF. The CDR3 DNA reads as TGTGCCAGCAGTTTATCTCGGGACGAGACAGATACGCAGTATTTT.